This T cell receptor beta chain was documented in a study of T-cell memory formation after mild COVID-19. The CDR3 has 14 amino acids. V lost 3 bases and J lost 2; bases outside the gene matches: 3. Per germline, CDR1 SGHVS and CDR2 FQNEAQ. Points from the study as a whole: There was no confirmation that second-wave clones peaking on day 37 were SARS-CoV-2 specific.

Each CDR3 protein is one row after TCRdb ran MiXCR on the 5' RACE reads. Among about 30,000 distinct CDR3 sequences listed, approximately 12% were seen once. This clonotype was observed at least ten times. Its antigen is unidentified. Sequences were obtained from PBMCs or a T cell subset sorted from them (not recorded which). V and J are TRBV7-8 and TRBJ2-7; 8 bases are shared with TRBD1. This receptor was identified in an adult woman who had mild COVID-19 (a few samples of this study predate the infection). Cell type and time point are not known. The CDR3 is CASSFRTGTYEQYF. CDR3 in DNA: TGTGCCAGCAGCTTCCGGACAGGGACCTACGAGCAGTACTTC.